Detailed here is one TCR beta chain. The data stem from a study of cytomegalovirus exposure and HLA in healthy donors. The PCR used 60 Vbeta and 13 Jbeta primers. Sequencing was performed with immunoSEQ multiplex PCR; in TCRdb, only in-frame clones are kept and a portion is missing. The profile shows roughly 130,000 clones, 65% to 85% of them singletons. The germline V gene has CDR1 KGHSH and CDR2 LQKENI. V shed 6 bases, J shed 0 bases, and the junction held 1 base outside the gene matches. The CDR3 contains 14 residues. This chain connects TRBV18 to TRBJ1-5, with 8 nucleotides matching TRBD1. The sequenced sample consisted of PBMCs. This TCR derives from a woman in her thirties or forties in good health and CMV-seronegative. In DNA, the CDR3 is TGTGCCAGCTCGGGACAGGATAGCAATCAGCCCCAGCATTTT. Protein sequence: CASSGQDSNQPQHF.